The rows below give T cell receptor beta chains drawn from one sample of a study of human T cells and chemical hapten exposure. TCRdb analysed the RACE reads with MiXCR anew, one entry per CDR3 protein. Seen here are 80,000 to 100,000 distinct CDR3 sequences, roughly an eighth observed once, and the top ten hold 2% to 2.5%. The material sequenced was whole blood, taken in connection with sensitization to the hapten diphenylcyclopropenone (DPC). These receptors originate from a woman in her thirties or forties with alopecia areata. Some clones in this sample may be carry-over from other donors' samples. CDR3s include the opening cysteine and the closing phenylalanine or tryptophan. A D gene is named only where the DNA matches it firmly. Clone size appears in some rows only: once, few, many, or a class for an expanded clone.

j_call d_call clone_size v_call cdr3_nt cdr3_aa
TRBJ2-2 TRBD2 . TRBV7-2 TGTGCCAGCAGCTTAAGACTAGCGGGCACCGGGGAGCTGTTTTTT CASSLRLAGTGELFF
TRBJ1-5 . many TRBV12-3/TRBV12-4 TGTGCCAGCAGTTTTTCCCAGCCCCAGCATTTT CASSFSQPQHF
TRBJ1-2 . . TRBV12-3/TRBV12-4 TGTGCCAGCGGGCGACCGGCATTAGGCGGCTATGGCTACACCTTC CASGRPALGGYGYTF
TRBJ2-7 TRBD2 few TRBV11-3 TGTGCCAGCAGCTTAAGTGGGACTAGCGCCTACGAGCAGTACTTC CASSLSGTSAYEQYF
TRBJ2-5 . few TRBV5-8 TGTGCCAGCAGCTTGCGGGCCAGGAAAGAGACCCAGTACTTC CASSLRARKETQYF
TRBJ2-6 TRBD1 many TRBV10-3 TGTGCCATCCAGGGGGAACGGCGAATGACTGGGGCCAACGTCCTGACTTTC CAIQGERRMTGANVLTF
TRBJ2-2 TRBD2 few TRBV2 TGTGCCAGCAGTGGGAGCGGGAGCGGTGTCGGGGAGCTGTTTTTT CASSGSGSGVGELFF
TRBJ1-2 . many TRBV7-8 TGTGCCAGCAGCTTAGATAGAGGAGGCTACACCTTC CASSLDRGGYTF
TRBJ2-7 TRBD1 . TRBV10-2 TGCGCCAGCAGCCCTAGGACAGGGGGCGAGCAGTACTTC CASSPRTGGEQYF
TRBJ2-1 . few TRBV28 TGTGCCAGCAGTTCCGGAGCGTTAGAGCAGTTCTTC CASSSGALEQFF
TRBJ1-2 . few TRBV7-2 TGTGCCAGCAGCTTAGTGGCTCAGGCCAACTATGGCTACACCTTC CASSLVAQANYGYTF
TRBJ2-5 TRBD2 . TRBV7-8 TGTGCCAGCTCGGGGCTAGCGGGAGAAGAGACCCAGTACTTC CASSGLAGEETQYF